This T cell receptor (beta chain) was retrieved from a study of T cell responses to AZD1222 COVID-19 vaccine. Study-wide background: Second-dose recipients at about 4 or about 12 weeks were treated as one pooled group.

TCRdb keeps only in-frame clones here, not all; method: immunoSEQ multiplex PCR. The sample carries some 150,000 clones, approximately 93% recorded once. Study outcomes and limitations: Baseline testing showed seropositivity in only a handful of AZD1222 recipients.

Germline CDR1 and CDR2: SNHLY and FYNNEI. V dropped 6 bases and J dropped 5 bases, with 11 bases sitting between them. The CDR3 runs 13 residues. Only one count was recorded for this clone. Antigen specificity is unknown. The rearrangement joins TRBV2 to TRBJ1-5; D is ambiguous. The source was peripheral blood, collected on day 0 of AZD1222 vaccination. The receptor was isolated from an adult in good health. The CDR3 region has the DNA TGTGCCAGCAGGTTGGGGAGGGATCAGCCCCAGCATTTT. The encoded protein is CASRLGRDQPQHF.